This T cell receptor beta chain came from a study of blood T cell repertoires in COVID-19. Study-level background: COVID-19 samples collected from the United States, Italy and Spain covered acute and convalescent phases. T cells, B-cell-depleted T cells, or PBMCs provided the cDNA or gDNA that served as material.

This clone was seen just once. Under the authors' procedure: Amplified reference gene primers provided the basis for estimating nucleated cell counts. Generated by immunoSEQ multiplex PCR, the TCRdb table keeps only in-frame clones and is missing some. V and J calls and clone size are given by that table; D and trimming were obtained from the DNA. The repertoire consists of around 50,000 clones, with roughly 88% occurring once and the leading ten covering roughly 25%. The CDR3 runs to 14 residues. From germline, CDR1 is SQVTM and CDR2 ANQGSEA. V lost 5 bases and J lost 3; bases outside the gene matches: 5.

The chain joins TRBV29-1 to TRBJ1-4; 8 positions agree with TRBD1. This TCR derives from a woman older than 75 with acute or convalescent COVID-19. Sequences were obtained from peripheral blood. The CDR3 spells CSVSQQGANEKLFF. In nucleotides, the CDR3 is TGCAGCGTTAGCCAACAGGGGGCTAATGAAAAACTGTTTTTT.